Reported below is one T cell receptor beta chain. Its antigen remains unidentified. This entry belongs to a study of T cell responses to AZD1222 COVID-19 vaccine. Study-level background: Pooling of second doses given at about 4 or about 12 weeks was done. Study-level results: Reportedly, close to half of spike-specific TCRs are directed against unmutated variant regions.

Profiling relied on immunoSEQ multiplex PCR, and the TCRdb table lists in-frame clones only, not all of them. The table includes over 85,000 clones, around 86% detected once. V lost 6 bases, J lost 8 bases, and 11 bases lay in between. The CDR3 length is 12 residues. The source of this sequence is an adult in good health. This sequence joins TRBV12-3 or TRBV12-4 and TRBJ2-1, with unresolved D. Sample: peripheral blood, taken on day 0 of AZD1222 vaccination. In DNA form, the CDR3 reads TGTGCCAGCAGCCCCATTGCTTATGAGCAGTTCTTC. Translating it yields CASSPIAYEQFF.